This T cell receptor beta chain comes out of a study of regulatory T cells in long-lasting Graves disease. Library construction for TCR beta used iRepertoire HTBI primers and Arm-PCR of CDR3 regions. MiXCR was run by TCRdb on the multiplex PCR reads, yielding one entry per CDR3 protein. Here the sample spans about 530,000 distinct CDR3 sequences, roughly a sixth being singletons. Per germline, CDR1 SGHDN and CDR2 FVKESK. V was clipped by 2 bases and J by 6 bases, with 14 bases between them. The CDR3 consists of 15 residues. As for time point: newly diagnosed GD, antithyroid drugs for less than 3 months. Extracted RNA from PBMCs served as the source of the TCR library. The data also belong to a second study, concerning T cells in Graves' hyperthyroidism and ophthalmopathy. From that paper: Most expanded thyroid clonotypes above 0.001 recurred in blood.

Material: peripheral blood mononuclear cells (PBMCs), obtained at new diagnosis, from a patient treated with antithyroid drugs. This receptor was taken from a woman aged 35-65 years with Graves disease. The rearrangement uses TRBV14 and TRBJ2-1; D possibly corresponds to TRBD1 (6 bases). In nucleotides, the CDR3 is TGTGCCAGCAGCCAAATGAGGGGGTTAACCAATGAGCAGTTCTTC. Its protein product is CASSQMRGLTNEQFF.